These 30 T cell receptor beta chains share one sample of origin, sequenced in a study of OX40 agonist ivuxolimab in advanced cancers. Method: immunoSEQ multiplex PCR; TCRdb's copy keeps in-frame clones and lacks some. The repertoire holds 150,000 to 190,000 clones, with approximately 94% as singletons. Here the sequenced sample was CD4+ or CD8+ T cells sorted from blood, taken in a trial of the OX40 agonist ivuxolimab. Source of these receptors: an adult with an advanced solid tumor such as melanoma, head and neck, liver or kidney cancer.

The chain couples TRBV28 to TRBJ2-2; D could derive from TRBD1 or TRBD2 (6 bases each). Germline V gene data show CDR1 as MDHEN and CDR2 as SYDVKM. V gave up 6 bases and J gave up 4 bases, with 21 bases separating them. CDR3 length: 17 amino acids. The CDR3 nucleotides are TGTGCCAGCAGATTGGGGGGCCGAGTTCGGGGCACCGGGGAGCTGTTTTTT. Amino acids: CASRLGGRVRGTGELFF.

CDR3 nucleotides: TGCGCCAGCAGCAACGGTGGGGGCGACTATGGCTACACCTTC. Residues: CASSNGGGDYGYTF. The chain employs TRBV4-1 and TRBJ1-2; maybe TRBD1 (6 bases). This CDR3 has 14 residues. Germline V CDR1 and CDR2: MGHRA, YSYEKL. Trimming left V 5 bases short and J 3 bases short, with 13 bases between.

The chain recombines TRBV19 with TRBJ2-1, with D perhaps TRBD1 or TRBD2 (6 bases each). The germline gives CDR1 LNHDA, CDR2 SQIVND (reference sequence). This CDR3 region has 15 residues. Trimming stripped 2 bases from V and 8 bases from J, with 16 bases between. DNA for the CDR3: TGTGCCAGTAGTATACCTGGGGGCAGGAGGGATGAGCAGTTCTTC. This sequence encodes CASSIPGGRRDEQFF.

This clone was counted once. The V and J genes are TRBV2 and TRBJ1-5; no firm D call. This CDR3 spans 14 amino acids. Deletions cut 4 bases from V and 3 bases from J, with 10 bases between. The V gene's germline CDR1 is SNHLY and CDR2 FYNNEI. The chain's CDR3 is CASSVFQANQPQHF. In DNA, the CDR3 is TGTGCCAGCAGTGTTTTCCAGGCCAATCAGCCCCAGCATTTT.

This clone was picked up one time. The chain joins TRBV19 to TRBJ1-1; 8 bases are shared with TRBD1. Germline-derived CDR1 and CDR2 are LNHDA and SQIVND (reference sequence). The CDR3 extends over 16 amino acids. Unmatched junction bases numbered 10, after V lost 7 bases and J lost 0 bases. CDR3 loop: CASIDSRTGLNTEAFF. DNA of the CDR3: TGTGCCAGTATCGACAGCCGGACAGGGTTGAACACTGAAGCTTTCTTT.

The chain combines TRBV15 with TRBJ1-6; D not certain. CDR3 length: 15 amino acids. The V end lost 0 bases, the J end lost 4 bases, and 7 bases lay between the germline ends. CDR1 and CDR2 from the germline V gene are LNHNV and YYDKDF (reference sequence). The CDR3 sequence is CATSREEGYNSPLHF. CDR3 nucleotides: TGTGCCACCAGCAGAGAGGAGGGATATAATTCACCCCTCCACTTT.

The chain employs TRBV7-8 and TRBJ2-1; D gene unclear. The germline V gene encodes CDR1 SGHVS and CDR2 FQNEAQ. Trimming removed 5 bases from V and 7 bases from J, with 12 bases in between. This CDR3 has 13 residues. As DNA, the CDR3 is TGTGCCAGCAGCCGCGACCGCCAGAATGAGCAGTTCTTC. It encodes CASSRDRQNEQFF. Looking up the rest from reference TRBV7-8 and TRBJ2-1 gives the full variable domain: GAGVSQSPRYKVAKRGQDVALRCDPISGHVSLFWYQQALGQGPEFLTYFQNEAQLDKSGLPSDRFFAERPEGSVSTLKIQRTQQEDSAVYLCASSRDRQNEQFFGPGTRLTVL.

The CDR3 nucleotides read TGTGCCAGCTCACCACCAGGGGGCAGAGGTACACTCGTGGACAATGAGCAGTTCTTC. The encoded protein is CASSPPGGRGTLVDNEQFF. The chain has TRBV18 and TRBJ2-1, with 7 bases that match TRBD1. This CDR3 comprises 19 residues. Germline CDR1 reads KGHSH; CDR2 reads LQKENI. After removal of 0 bases from V and 5 bases from J, the junction contained 16 bases not matched to a gene. Looking up the rest from reference TRBV18 and TRBJ2-1 gives the full variable domain: NAGVMQNPRHLVRRRGQEARLRCSPMKGHSHVYWYRQLPEEGLKFMVYLQKENIIDESGMPKERFSAEFPKEGPSILRIQQVVRGDSAAYFCASSPPGGRGTLVDNEQFFGPGTRLTVL.

This sequence joins TRBV19 and TRBJ1-1; D is unresolved. The CDR3 loop spans 14 amino acids. Trimming pared 7 bases from V and 2 bases from J, leaving 14 bases between. Germline V lookup: CDR1 LNHDA, CDR2 SQIVND (reference sequence). The CDR3 region has the DNA TGTGCCAGTATCAGCAGGTCCCTAAACACTGAAGCTTTCTTT. Amino acids: CASISRSLNTEAFF. Using reference TRBV19 and TRBJ1-1 for the parts outside the CDR3, the full variable domain is DGGITQSPKYLFRKEGQNVTLSCEQNLNHDAMYWYRQDPGQGLRLIYYSQIVNDFQKGDIAEGYSVSREKKESFPLTVTSAQKNPTAFYLCASISRSLNTEAFFGQGTRLTVV.

The J gene is TRBJ1-2, the V gene TRBV9; possible D gene TRBD1, 6 bases. CDR3 length: 17 residues. V dropped 1 base and J dropped 3 bases, with 19 bases sitting between them. Germline CDR1 reads SGDLS; CDR2 reads YYNGEE. The CDR3 spells CASSVPLRKGHYYGYTF. The DNA of the CDR3 is TGTGCCAGCAGCGTACCCCTTCGAAAGGGACACTACTATGGCTACACCTTC.

J is TRBJ2-3 and V is TRBV6-1; weak D call: TRBD1 (5 bases). This CDR3 spans 13 amino acids. V dropped 7 bases and J dropped 1 base, with 9 bases sitting between them. The germline V gene has CDR1 MNHNS and CDR2 SASEGT. The chain's CDR3 is CASKPQGTDTQYF. CDR3 nucleotides: TGTGCCAGCAAGCCACAGGGCACAGATACGCAGTATTTT.

This chain links TRBV6-1 with TRBJ2-7; TRBD2 matches at 9 bases. Germline trimming cut 6 bases from V and 6 bases from J; bases unmatched to any gene: 6. There are 13 residues in the CDR3. Germline V gives CDR1 MNHNS, CDR2 SASEGT. The CDR3 nucleotides read TGTGCCAGCAGGCGGGGGGGCGTCCGCGAGCAGTACTTC. This gives the protein CASRRGGVREQYF.

This clone came up a few times. The genes are TRBV18 and TRBJ1-5, with 8 positions matching TRBD1. Per the germline V gene, CDR1 is KGHSH and CDR2 is LQKENI. Germline trimming cut 6 bases from V and 6 bases from J; bases unmatched to any gene: 4. The CDR3 is 13 residues long. CDR3 bases: TGTGCCAGCTCTCTGGACAGGGCTCAGCCCCAGCATTTT. It codes for CASSLDRAQPQHF. Supplemented by reference TRBV18 and TRBJ1-5, the full variable domain reads NAGVMQNPRHLVRRRGQEARLRCSPMKGHSHVYWYRQLPEEGLKFMVYLQKENIIDESGMPKERFSAEFPKEGPSILRIQQVVRGDSAAYFCASSLDRAQPQHFGDGTRLSIL.

The V and J genes are TRBV7-2 and TRBJ1-3; D might be TRBD1 (5 bases). Germline V gene lookup returns CDR1 SGHTA and CDR2 FQGNSA. The V and J ends lost 5 bases and 8 bases respectively, with 16 bases between them. This CDR3 is built from 14 residues. CDR3 nucleotide sequence: TGTGCCAGCAGCCTCCGGGGGAGGAGGGACACCATATATTTT. Protein sequence: CASSLRGRRDTIYF.

This clone was observed once. The chain couples TRBV9 to TRBJ2-6; 7 bases map to TRBD1. This CDR3 region has 16 residues. Trimming removed 4 bases from V and 2 bases from J; junction bases left unmatched: 6. Germline-derived CDR1 and CDR2 are SGDLS and YYNGEE. This CDR3 reads CASSPRQGTGANVLTF. In nucleotides, the CDR3 is TGTGCCAGCAGCCCGCGACAGGGAACTGGGGCCAACGTCCTGACTTTC. Using reference TRBV9 and TRBJ2-6 for the parts outside the CDR3, the full variable domain is DSGVTQTPKHLITATGQRVTLRCSPRSGDLSVYWYQQSLDQGLQFLIQYYNGEERAKGNILERFSAQQFPDLHSELNLSSLELGDSALYFCASSPRQGTGANVLTFGAGSRLTVL.

This rearrangement joins TRBV2 to TRBJ1-2; 8 nucleotides line up with TRBD1. In germline, CDR1 is SNHLY, CDR2 FYNNEI. J lost 5 bases, V lost 6 bases, and 8 bases had no gene match. The CDR3 covers 14 residues. The CDR3 bases are TGTGCCAGCAGCCGTCAGGGGGCGCGGTATGGCTACACCTTC. This translates into CASSRQGARYGYTF.

This sequence joins TRBV11-2 and TRBJ2-6, with 11 bases matching TRBD1. This CDR3 comprises 19 residues. Losses at the gene ends were 4 bases for V and 0 bases for J; bases not matched to a gene: 8. The germline gives CDR1 SGHAT, CDR2 FQNNGV. The CDR3 bases are TGTGCCAGCAGCTCCTCGGACAGGGGGCGTGTCTCTGGGGCCAACGTCCTGACTTTC. It yields the protein CASSSSDRGRVSGANVLTF.

The chain uses TRBV19 and TRBJ2-1; D possibly corresponds to TRBD2 (5 bases). Germline V lookup: CDR1 LNHDA, CDR2 SQIVND (reference sequence). This CDR3 is 14 amino acids long. Between the trimmed V and J ends, which lost 1 base and 2 bases, there was a span of 6 bases. CDR3 sequence: CASSIAGTYNEQFF. The CDR3 DNA sequence: TGTGCCAGTAGTATAGCGGGAACCTACAATGAGCAGTTCTTC.

The chain links TRBV28 to TRBJ1-1; D is undetermined. Germline CDR1 and CDR2: MDHEN and SYDVKM. The CDR3 contains 14 residues. Trimming took 3 bases from V and 4 from J, leaving 12 bases between them. CDR3 in DNA: TGTGCCAGCAGTTTCGGAGCGGGCCGCACTGAAGCTTTCTTT. Translating it yields CASSFGAGRTEAFF.

This sequence joins TRBV7-9 and TRBJ1-4; 7 nucleotides match TRBD1. Germline-derived CDR1 and CDR2 are SEHNR and FQNEAQ (reference sequence). CDR3 length: 15 amino acids. J was trimmed by 7 bases and V by 5 bases; bases with no gene match: 10. The CDR3 region is CASSASGGRIEKLFF. In DNA, the CDR3 is TGTGCCAGCAGCGCCTCAGGGGGGCGGATTGAAAAACTGTTTTTT.

The chain employs TRBV7-9 and TRBJ1-2; tentatively, D is TRBD1 (6 bases). V gave up 4 bases and J gave up 0 bases, with 15 bases separating them. The CDR3 consists of 16 residues. Germline lookup yields CDR1 SEHNR and CDR2 FQNEAQ (reference sequence). The CDR3 DNA is TGTGCCAGCAGCTCTTTGGGACACCTCTCTAACTATGGCTACACCTTC. It specifies CASSSLGHLSNYGYTF.

The genes are TRBV18 and TRBJ2-3; no reliable D call. V lost 4 bases to trimming and J lost 5 bases, with 4 bases between them. The germline V gene encodes CDR1 KGHSH and CDR2 LQKENI. The CDR3 is made up of 11 amino acids. The CDR3 sequence: CASSRGDTQYF. The CDR3 coding sequence is TGTGCCAGCTCACGGGGAGATACGCAGTATTTT.

The chain employs TRBV6-4 and TRBJ1-2; 8 bases fit TRBD1. V shed 3 bases and J 4 bases; nucleotides not matched to a gene: 4. This CDR3 has 14 residues. Germline V gives CDR1 MRHNA, CDR2 SNTAGT. The CDR3 loop reads CASSEAGGIYGYTF. The CDR3 DNA follows: TGTGCCAGCAGTGAGGCAGGGGGCATCTATGGCTACACCTTC.

A word on this clone: The same CDR3 arises from other DNA sequences in this sample as well. The V call is TRBV28, the J call TRBJ1-3, with D possibly matching TRBD1 (6 bases). The CDR3 covers 13 residues. Germline CDR1 MDHEN, CDR2 SYDVKM. Trimming left V 6 bases short and J 6 bases short, with 12 bases between. CDR3 loop: CASSSGGLNTIYF. In nucleotides, the CDR3 is TGTGCCAGCAGCAGCGGGGGCTTAAACACCATATATTTT.

The chain employs TRBV7-9 and TRBJ1-1; 8 bases are shared with TRBD1. The CDR3 extends over 14 amino acids. V shed 1 base, J shed 3 bases, and the junction held 1 base outside the gene matches. Germline V gene sequence: CDR1 SEHNR, CDR2 FQNEAQ (reference sequence). The CDR3 DNA is TGTGCCAGCAGCTTAGACAGGGGGTACACTGAAGCTTTCTTT. Its translation: CASSLDRGYTEAFF. Based on the CDR3 plus reference TRBV7-9 and TRBJ1-1, the full variable domain is DTGVSQNPRHKITKRGQNVTFRCDPISEHNRLYWYRQTLGQGPEFLTYFQNEAQLEKSRLLSDRFSAERPKGSFSTLEIQRTEQGDSAMYLCASSLDRGYTEAFFGQGTRLTVV.

The V gene is TRBV11-3, the J gene TRBJ2-1; D may be TRBD2 (5 bases). CDR1 SGHNT and CDR2 YENEEA come from the germline V gene. V dropped 8 bases and J dropped 4 bases, with 12 bases sitting between them. The CDR3 extends over 13 amino acids. The CDR3 here is CASGSGVYNEQFF. The CDR3, as DNA: TGTGCCAGCGGGAGTGGGGTTTACAATGAGCAGTTCTTC.

The chain has TRBV6-5 and TRBJ2-3; TRBD2 matches at 8 bases. The J segment lost 4 bases and the V segment lost 0 bases, leaving 6 bases of the junction unmatched. This CDR3 contains 16 residues. Germline V lookup: CDR1 MNHEY, CDR2 SVGAGI. The CDR3 DNA reads TGTGCCAGCAGTTACTCGATCGGGGGGGGACCAGATACGCAGTATTTT. Its protein product is CASSYSIGGGPDTQYF.

The chain is built from TRBV4-2 and TRBJ1-2, with TRBD1 matching 10 bases. V was clipped by 1 base and J by 7 bases; unmatched bases: 9. The germline V gene has CDR1 LGHNA and CDR2 YNFKEQ. The CDR3 length is 16 residues. The CDR3 DNA reads TGTGCCAGCAGCCAAGCCACGACAGGGGGCGTGATTGGCTACACCTTC. It is translated as CASSQATTGGVIGYTF.

This sequence joins TRBV19 and TRBJ1-3; maybe TRBD1 (6 bases). The germline gives CDR1 LNHDA, CDR2 SQIVND (reference sequence). Deletions cut 6 bases from V and 0 bases from J, with 15 bases between. CDR3 length: 16 residues. The DNA of the CDR3 is TGTGCCAGTAGGGGACTAGACAGGTTCTCTGGAAACACCATATATTTT. This sequence encodes CASRGLDRFSGNTIYF. Drawing the rest from reference TRBV19 and TRBJ1-3, the complete variable domain is DGGITQSPKYLFRKEGQNVTLSCEQNLNHDAMYWYRQDPGQGLRLIYYSQIVNDFQKGDIAEGYSVSREKKESFPLTVTSAQKNPTAFYLCASRGLDRFSGNTIYFGEGSWLTVV.

The rearrangement links TRBV19 to TRBJ1-1; D may be TRBD1 (5 bases). There are 15 residues in the CDR3. The V end lost 3 bases, the J end lost 0 bases, and 11 bases lay between the germline ends. The germline V gene has CDR1 LNHDA and CDR2 SQIVND (reference sequence). For the CDR3, the DNA is TGTGCCAGTAGTATTCGGGAGGGGATGAACACTGAAGCTTTCTTT. It yields the protein CASSIREGMNTEAFF.